The 6 T cell receptor beta chains reported below all come from one sample, sequenced in a study of early T cells in non-severe SARS-CoV-2 infection (dated by TCRdb to the early 2020s). The library was produced with 5' RACE. Data came from a NextSeq 500. The raw public reads went through TCRdb reprocessing: fastp at Q25, MiXCR clone calling, in-frame beta chains kept. Rows with a matching CDR3 protein are joined into one entry that keeps the most common DNA and genes. The table for this sample lists tens of thousands of distinct CDR3 sequences; around a tenth of them were counted only once. Of the sample, more than 8.5% falls within the top ten clones. Sample: whole blood. The receptors derive from an adult who was a healthcare worker with PCR-confirmed SARS-CoV-2 infection or an uninfected control (not recorded which).

The chain couples TRBV6-1 to TRBJ2-2, with 8 bases fitting TRBD1. J was trimmed by 5 bases and V by 6 bases; bases with no gene match: 11. Germline lookup yields CDR1 MNHNS and CDR2 SASEGT. CDR3 length: 16 residues. In DNA form, the CDR3 reads TGTGCCAGCAGCGGCGACAGGGGATCTGGGACCGGGGAGCTGTTTTTT. It codes for CASSGDRGSGTGELFF.

This clonotype was seen more than once but under ten times. V is TRBV7-9 and J is TRBJ2-1; 12 positions match TRBD1. Germline assignment: CDR1 SEHNR and CDR2 FQNEAQ (reference sequence). The J segment lost 8 bases and the V segment lost 6 bases, leaving 8 bases of the junction unmatched. This CDR3 contains 15 residues. In DNA form, the CDR3 reads TGTGCCAGCAGAAAGGGACAGGGGGCTTTGGATGAGCAGTTCTTC. Protein product: CASRKGQGALDEQFF.

This clonotype was observed many times. The genes are TRBV10-1 and TRBJ2-3; 8 bases match TRBD2. The J segment lost 2 bases and the V segment lost 8 bases, leaving 6 bases of the junction unmatched. Germline lookup yields CDR1 WNHNN and CDR2 SYGVQD (reference sequence). The CDR3 runs 14 residues. In nucleotides, the CDR3 is TGCGCCAGCGCATTAGCGGGGCACACAGATACGCAGTATTTT. Amino acids: CASALAGHTDTQYF.

The V gene is TRBV7-8, the J gene TRBJ2-3; no reliable D call. This CDR3 has 13 residues. Trimming pared 5 bases from V and 4 bases from J, leaving 10 bases between. Germline CDR1 and CDR2: SGHVS and FQNEAQ. CDR3 residues: CASSPLSSDTQYF. In DNA form, the CDR3 reads TGTGCCAGCAGCCCCCTTTCGTCAGATACGCAGTATTTT. Full variable domain (remainder filled in from reference TRBV7-8 and TRBJ2-3): GAGVSQSPRYKVAKRGQDVALRCDPISGHVSLFWYQQALGQGPEFLTYFQNEAQLDKSGLPSDRFFAERPEGSVSTLKIQRTQQEDSAVYLCASSPLSSDTQYFGPGTRLTVL.

In its sample, this clonotype was seen many times. The chain is built from TRBV12-3 or TRBV12-4 and TRBJ2-3; D is possibly TRBD1 (6 bases). Trimming removed 6 bases at V and 12 bases at J, with 16 bases between. This CDR3 spans 12 amino acids. Here the CDR3 reads CASRETGPVQYF. CDR3 nucleotides: TGTGCCAGCAGAGAGACAGGCCCCGTCCAGTATTTT.

Only a few counts were recorded for this clonotype. The V call is TRBV5-1, the J call TRBJ2-1; TRBD2 agrees at 13 bases. The CDR3 spans 18 residues. The V and J ends lost 4 bases and 8 bases, in that order; junction bases with no gene match: 15. Germline CDR1 SGHRS, CDR2 YFSETQ. CDR3 nucleotide sequence: TGCGCCAGCAGCCATCCTAAGCTACTAGCGGGAGGGAACCATGAGCAGTTCTTC. The encoded protein is CASSHPKLLAGGNHEQFF.